This paragraph covers one TCR beta chain sequence. Antigen: not known. The sample originates from a study of T-cell reconstitution after alpha-beta-depleted transplantation in children. Notes on the study in general: Diversity and T-cell counts at one year after transplant derived mostly from new T cells.

TCRbeta library construction was performed incorporating unique molecular identifiers. TCRdb used MiXCR to reprocess the PCR reads, holding one entry per CDR3 protein. The sample contains approximately 980,000 distinct CDR3 sequences, less than 30% of which appear only once. This CDR3 is 14 amino acids long. V was cut by 2 bases and J by 6 bases, with 14 bases left in between. Germline assignment: CDR1 SQVTM and CDR2 ANQGSEA. This sequence was found in a boy under two years old who had a stem cell transplant for SCID, so the T cells may come from the graft donor. The sequencing here drew on PBMCs, mostly from graft donor cells, taken 360 days after TCRalphabeta/CD19-depleted stem cell transplant. The chain couples TRBV29-1 to TRBJ2-1; D may be TRBD1 (6 bases). CDR3 bases: TGCAGCGTTGAAAGGACAGCAAGGGGCAATGAGCAGTTCTTC. It codes for CSVERTARGNEQFF.